This T cell receptor (beta chain) was retrieved from a study of cytomegalovirus exposure and HLA in healthy donors. Points from the study as a whole: TCR beta V segments were, for the most part, productive about 87% or about 30% of the time in an earlier analysis.

About this clone: Its specificity is not known.

Primers: 60 Vbeta forward and 13 Jbeta reverse. The method was immunoSEQ multiplex PCR; TCRdb's version includes in-frame clones alone and lacks a portion of them. The repertoire holds roughly 150,000 clones, with approximately 71% as singletons. The CDR3 length is 16 residues. The V gene's germline CDR1 is SEHNR and CDR2 FQNEAQ (reference sequence). V lost 5 bases and J lost 0; bases outside the gene matches: 7. Material for sequencing was PBMCs. The V gene is TRBV7-9, the J gene TRBJ2-7, with 10 bases lining up with TRBD1. This TCR was recovered from a man between 18 and 29 years old in good health and CMV-seropositive. The CDR3 DNA sequence: TGTGCCAGCAGCCTTATTCGGACAGGGGGCTCCTACGAGCAGTACTTC. The encoded protein is CASSLIRTGGSYEQYF.